This T cell receptor beta chain comes out of a study of shared clonotypes between healthy human individuals. Study-level points and caveats: Inspection by rarefaction showed sorted-subset sequencing to be incomplete despite large depth. Only blood underwent sampling, and tissue repertoires likely differ.

Assay: immunoSEQ multiplex PCR; the TCRdb copy retains only in-frame clones and omits some. The sample shows more than 550,000 clones, about 91% of them seen only once. Naive CD8 cells, CD45RO-negative and positively selected for CCR7, excluded terminally differentiated effector memory CD45RA+ cells. The donors were adults (healthy and HIV-negative) with no recent acute infections or vaccinations. Remarks on this clone: Its antigen is still unknown.

CDR1 and CDR2 (germline): SGHAT, FQNNGV. There are 14 residues in the CDR3. J was trimmed by 8 bases and V by 6 bases; bases with no gene match: 10. This sequence joins TRBV11-2 and TRBJ1-2; 9 positions agree with TRBD1. The sequencing input was naive CD8+ T cells sorted from blood. This TCR was sampled from a man younger than 45 in good health. The DNA of the CDR3 is TGTGCCAGCAGGCCGTGGGACAGGGTGGGAGGCTACACCTTC. Residues: CASRPWDRVGGYTF.